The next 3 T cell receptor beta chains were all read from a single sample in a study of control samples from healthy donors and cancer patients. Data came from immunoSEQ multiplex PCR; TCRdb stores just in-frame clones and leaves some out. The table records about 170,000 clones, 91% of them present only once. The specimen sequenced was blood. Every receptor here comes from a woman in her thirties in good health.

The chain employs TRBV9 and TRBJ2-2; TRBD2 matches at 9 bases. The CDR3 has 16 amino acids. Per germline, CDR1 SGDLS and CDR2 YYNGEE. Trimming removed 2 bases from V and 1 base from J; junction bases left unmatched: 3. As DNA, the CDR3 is TGTGCCAGCAGCGTGACTAGCGGAAGGAACACCGGGGAGCTGTTTTTT. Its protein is CASSVTSGRNTGELFF.

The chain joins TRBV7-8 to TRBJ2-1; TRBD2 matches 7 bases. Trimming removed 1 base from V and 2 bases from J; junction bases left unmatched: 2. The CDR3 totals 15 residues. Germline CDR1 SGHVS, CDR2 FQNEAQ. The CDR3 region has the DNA TGTGCCAGCAGCTTAGTGGGGGGGGCCTACAATGAGCAGTTCTTC. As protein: CASSLVGGAYNEQFF.

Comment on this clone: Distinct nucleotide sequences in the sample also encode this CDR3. This CDR3 is CASSFGQGYGYTF. The CDR3 DNA sequence: TGTGCCAGCAGTTTCGGACAGGGATATGGCTACACCTTC. The chain is built from TRBV28 and TRBJ1-2, with 8 positions matching TRBD1. The CDR3 extends over 13 amino acids. Trimming took 3 bases from V and 5 from J; bases not matched to a gene: 2. Looked up from germline, CDR1 is MDHEN and CDR2 is SYDVKM.